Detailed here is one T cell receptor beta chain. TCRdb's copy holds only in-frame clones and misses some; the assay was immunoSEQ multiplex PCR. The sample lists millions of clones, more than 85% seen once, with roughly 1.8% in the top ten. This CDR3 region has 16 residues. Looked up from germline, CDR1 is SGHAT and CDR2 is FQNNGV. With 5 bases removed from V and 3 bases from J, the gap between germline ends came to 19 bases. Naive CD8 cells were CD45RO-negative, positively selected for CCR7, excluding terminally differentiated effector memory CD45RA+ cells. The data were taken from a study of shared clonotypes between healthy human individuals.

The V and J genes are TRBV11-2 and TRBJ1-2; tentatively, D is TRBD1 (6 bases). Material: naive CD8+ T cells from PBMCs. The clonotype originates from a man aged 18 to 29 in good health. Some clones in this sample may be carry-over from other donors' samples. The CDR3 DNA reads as TGTGCCAGCAGCCCCCACAAGGGGGAGGGGTACTATGGCTACACCTTC. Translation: CASSPHKGEGYYGYTF.